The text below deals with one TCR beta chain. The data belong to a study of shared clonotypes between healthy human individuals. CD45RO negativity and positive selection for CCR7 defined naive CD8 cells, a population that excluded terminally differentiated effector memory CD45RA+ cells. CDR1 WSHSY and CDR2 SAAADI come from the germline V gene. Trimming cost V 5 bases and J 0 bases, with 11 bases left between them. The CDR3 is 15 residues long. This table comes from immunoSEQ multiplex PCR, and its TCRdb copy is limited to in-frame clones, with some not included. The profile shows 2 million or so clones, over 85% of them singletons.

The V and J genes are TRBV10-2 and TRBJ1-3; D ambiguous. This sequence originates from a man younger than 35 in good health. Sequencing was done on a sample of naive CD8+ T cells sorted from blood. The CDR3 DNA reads TGCGCCAGCAGTCTGGACGGAACCTCTGGAAACACCATATATTTT. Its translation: CASSLDGTSGNTIYF.